Below, one T cell receptor beta chain is given with its context. The antigen remains unidentified. The data belong to a study of cytomegalovirus exposure and HLA in healthy donors. Findings and caveats of the study: The study listed approximately 160 cytomegalovirus-associated TCR beta chains. One later analysis, an examination of the 120 validation repertoires, found that first-cohort TCR clusters tended to co-occur in them.

CDR3 length equals 13 residues. V lost 3 bases, J lost 3 bases, and 8 bases lay in between. Germline values: CDR1 KGHSH, CDR2 LQKENI. Clones were sequenced by immunoSEQ multiplex PCR, and TCRdb holds only the in-frame ones, with some missing. Of 90,000 to 100,000 clones in the sample, roughly 87% were seen once. What was sequenced was PBMCs. The V gene is TRBV18, the J gene TRBJ1-2; D gene unclear. The clonotype originates from a man aged 18 to 35 in good health and CMV-seropositive. The CDR3 loop is CASSPDKDYGYTF. CDR3 DNA: TGTGCCAGCTCACCTGACAAGGACTATGGCTACACCTTC.